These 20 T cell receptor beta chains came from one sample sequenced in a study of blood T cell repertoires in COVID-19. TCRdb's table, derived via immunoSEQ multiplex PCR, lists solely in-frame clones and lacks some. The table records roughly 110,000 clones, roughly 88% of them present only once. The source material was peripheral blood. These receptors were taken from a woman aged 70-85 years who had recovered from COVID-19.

The CDR3 loop reads CASSLDRVGQPQHF. The DNA of the CDR3 is TGTGCCAGCTCTTTGGACAGGGTTGGGCAGCCCCAGCATTTT. This chain connects TRBV18 to TRBJ1-5; 8 bases agree with TRBD1. Germline V gene lookup returns CDR1 KGHSH and CDR2 LQKENI. The length of the CDR3 is 14 residues. Trimming took 6 bases from V and 7 from J; bases not matched to a gene: 8.

In DNA form, the CDR3 reads TGTGCCAGCAGTTCCCTGACAGGGGGCCCATCTAACTATGGCTACACCTTC. Amino acids: CASSSLTGGPSNYGYTF. The rearrangement joins TRBV28 to TRBJ1-2; the match to TRBD1 covers 10 bases. In germline, CDR1 is MDHEN, CDR2 SYDVKM. The CDR3 loop spans 17 amino acids. The V gene end was trimmed by 4 bases and the J gene end by 0 bases; junction bases not matched to a gene: 8.

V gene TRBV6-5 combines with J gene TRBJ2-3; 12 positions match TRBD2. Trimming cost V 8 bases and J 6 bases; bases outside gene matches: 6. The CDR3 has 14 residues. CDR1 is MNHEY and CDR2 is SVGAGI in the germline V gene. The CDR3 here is CASRTSGARDTQYF. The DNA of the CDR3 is TGTGCCAGCCGGACTAGCGGGGCCCGGGATACGCAGTATTTT.

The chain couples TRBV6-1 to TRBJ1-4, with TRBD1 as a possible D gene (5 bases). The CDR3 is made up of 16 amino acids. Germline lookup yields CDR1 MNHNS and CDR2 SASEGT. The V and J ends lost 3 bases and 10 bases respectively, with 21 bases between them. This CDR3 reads CASSDNRAQALGKLFF. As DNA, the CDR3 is TGTGCCAGCAGTGACAATCGGGCACAGGCCCTTGGAAAACTGTTTTTT.

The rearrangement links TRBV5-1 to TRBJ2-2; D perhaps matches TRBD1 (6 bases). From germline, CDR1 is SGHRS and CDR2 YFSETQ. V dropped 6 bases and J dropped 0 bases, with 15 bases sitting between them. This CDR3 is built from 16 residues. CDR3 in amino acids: CASIRTGDTNTGELFF. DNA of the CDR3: TGCGCCAGCATTAGAACCGGGGACACGAACACCGGGGAGCTGTTTTTT. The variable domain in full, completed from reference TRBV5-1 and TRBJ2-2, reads KAGVTQTPRYLIKTRGQQVTLSCSPISGHRSVSWYQQTPGQGLQFLFEYFSETQRNKGNFPGRFSGRQFSNSRSEMNVSTLELGDSALYLCASIRTGDTNTGELFFGEGSRLTVL.

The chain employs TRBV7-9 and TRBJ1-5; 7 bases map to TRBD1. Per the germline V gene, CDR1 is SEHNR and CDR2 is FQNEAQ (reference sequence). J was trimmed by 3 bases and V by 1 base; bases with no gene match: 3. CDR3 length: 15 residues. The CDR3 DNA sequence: TGTGCCAGCAGCTTAGGGACAGGCCACAATCAGCCCCAGCATTTT. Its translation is CASSLGTGHNQPQHF.

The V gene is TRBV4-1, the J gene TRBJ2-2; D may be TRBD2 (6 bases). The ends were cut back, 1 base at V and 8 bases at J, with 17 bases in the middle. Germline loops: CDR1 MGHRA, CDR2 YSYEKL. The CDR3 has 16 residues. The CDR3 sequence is CASSQAPSSVGGELFF. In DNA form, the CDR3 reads TGCGCCAGCAGCCAAGCCCCCTCTAGCGTCGGAGGGGAGCTGTTTTTT.

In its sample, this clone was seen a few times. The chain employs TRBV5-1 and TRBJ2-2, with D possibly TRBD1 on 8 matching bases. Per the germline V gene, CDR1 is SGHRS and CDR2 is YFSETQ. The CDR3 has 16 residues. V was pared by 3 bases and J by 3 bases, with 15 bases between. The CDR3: CASSSGQGGDTGELFF. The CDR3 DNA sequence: TGCGCCAGCAGCTCCGGACAGGGAGGGGACACCGGGGAGCTGTTTTTT.

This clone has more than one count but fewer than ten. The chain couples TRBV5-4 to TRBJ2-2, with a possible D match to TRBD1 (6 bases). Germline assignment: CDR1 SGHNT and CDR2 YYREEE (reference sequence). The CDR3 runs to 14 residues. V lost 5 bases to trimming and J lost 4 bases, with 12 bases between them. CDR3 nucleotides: TGTGCCAGCAGTCCACAGGGCCCCACCGGGGAGCTGTTTTTT. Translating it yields CASSPQGPTGELFF. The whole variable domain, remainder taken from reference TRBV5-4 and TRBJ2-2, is ETGVTQSPTHLIKTRGQQVTLRCSSQSGHNTVSWYQQALGQGPQFIFQYYREEENGRGNFPPRFSGLQFPNYSSELNVNALELDDSALYLCASSPQGPTGELFFGEGSRLTVL.

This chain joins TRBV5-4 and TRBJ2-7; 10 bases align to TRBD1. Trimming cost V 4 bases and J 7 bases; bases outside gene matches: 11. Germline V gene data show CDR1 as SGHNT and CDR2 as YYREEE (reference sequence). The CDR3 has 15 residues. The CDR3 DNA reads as TGTGCCAGCAGCCTGACCGGGACAGGGGTAAGGGAGCAGTACTTC. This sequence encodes CASSLTGTGVREQYF.

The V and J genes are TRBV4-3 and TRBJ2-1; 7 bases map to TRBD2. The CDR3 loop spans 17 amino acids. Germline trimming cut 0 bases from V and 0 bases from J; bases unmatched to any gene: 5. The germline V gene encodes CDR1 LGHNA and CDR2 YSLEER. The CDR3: CASSQDLWGGSYNEQFF. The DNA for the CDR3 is TGCGCCAGCAGCCAAGATCTTTGGGGGGGCTCCTACAATGAGCAGTTCTTC.

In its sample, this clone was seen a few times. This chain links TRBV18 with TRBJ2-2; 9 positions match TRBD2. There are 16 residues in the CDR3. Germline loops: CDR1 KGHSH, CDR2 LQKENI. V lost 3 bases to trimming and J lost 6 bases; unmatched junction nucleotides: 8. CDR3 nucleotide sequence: TGTGCCAGCTCACCCTGGGCTAGCGGGACGTCCGGGGAGCTGTTTTTT. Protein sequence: CASSPWASGTSGELFF. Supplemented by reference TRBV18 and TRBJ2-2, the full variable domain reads NAGVMQNPRHLVRRRGQEARLRCSPMKGHSHVYWYRQLPEEGLKFMVYLQKENIIDESGMPKERFSAEFPKEGPSILRIQQVVRGDSAAYFCASSPWASGTSGELFFGEGSRLTVL.

The CDR3 sequence is CASTRQGADGEKLFF. The DNA of the CDR3 is TGTGCCAGCACCCGACAGGGGGCAGATGGGGAAAAACTGTTTTTT. The chain recombines TRBV6-5 with TRBJ1-4; TRBD1 matches at 10 bases. The germline V gene encodes CDR1 MNHEY and CDR2 SVGAGI. The CDR3 loop spans 15 amino acids. With V trimmed by 7 bases and J by 8 bases, 10 bases remained unmatched.

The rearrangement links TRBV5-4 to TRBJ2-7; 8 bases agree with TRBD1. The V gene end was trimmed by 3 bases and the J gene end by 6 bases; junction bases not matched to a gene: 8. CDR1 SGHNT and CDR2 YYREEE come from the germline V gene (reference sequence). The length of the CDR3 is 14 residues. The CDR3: CASSSQGALGEQYF. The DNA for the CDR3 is TGTGCCAGCAGCTCGCAGGGGGCCCTCGGCGAGCAGTACTTC.

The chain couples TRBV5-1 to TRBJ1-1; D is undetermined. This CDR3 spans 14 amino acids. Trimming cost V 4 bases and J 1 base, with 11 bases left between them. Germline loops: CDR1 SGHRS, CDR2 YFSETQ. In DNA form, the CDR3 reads TGCGCCAGCAGCCCGAGGATAGGGAACACTGAAGCTTTCTTT. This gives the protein CASSPRIGNTEAFF.

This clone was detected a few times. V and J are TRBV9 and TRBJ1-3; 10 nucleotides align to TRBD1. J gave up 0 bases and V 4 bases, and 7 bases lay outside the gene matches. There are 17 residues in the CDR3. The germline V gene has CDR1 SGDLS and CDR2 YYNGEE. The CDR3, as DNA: TGTGCCAGCAGCCCACGGACAGGGGGAGTCTCTGGAAACACCATATATTTT. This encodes CASSPRTGGVSGNTIYF.

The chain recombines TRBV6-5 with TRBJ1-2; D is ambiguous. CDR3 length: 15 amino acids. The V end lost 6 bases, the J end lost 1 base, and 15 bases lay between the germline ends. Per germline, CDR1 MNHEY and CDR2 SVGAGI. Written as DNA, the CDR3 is TGTGCCAGCAGGGTTACCGAGGAGGGTAACTATGGCTACACCTTC. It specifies CASRVTEEGNYGYTF.

CDR3 sequence: CASSGRTGRAGANVLTF. As DNA, the CDR3 is TGTGCCAGCAGTGGGCGGACAGGGAGAGCTGGGGCCAACGTCCTGACTTTC. The gene calls are TRBV2 and TRBJ2-6, with 8 bases that match TRBD1. Per the germline V gene, CDR1 is SNHLY and CDR2 is FYNNEI. V dropped 4 bases and J dropped 2; count of bases not matched to a gene: 7. CDR3 length: 17 residues.

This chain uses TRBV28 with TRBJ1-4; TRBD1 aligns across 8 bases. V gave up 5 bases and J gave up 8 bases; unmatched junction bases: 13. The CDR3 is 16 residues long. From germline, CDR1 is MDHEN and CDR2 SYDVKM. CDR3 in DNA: TGTGCCAGCAGTCCCGTCGGGACAGGAGATCAAGAAAAACTGTTTTTT. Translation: CASSPVGTGDQEKLFF.

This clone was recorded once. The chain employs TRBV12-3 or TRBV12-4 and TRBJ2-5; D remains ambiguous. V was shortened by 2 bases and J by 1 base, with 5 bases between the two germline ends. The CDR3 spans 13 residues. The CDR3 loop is CASSLLAQETQYF. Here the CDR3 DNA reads TGTGCCAGCAGTTTATTAGCCCAAGAGACCCAGTACTTC.